Listed here are 5 T cell receptor beta chains from one sample, sequenced in a study of T-cell reconstitution after alpha-beta-depleted transplantation in children. For TCRbeta, the library was prepared with unique molecular identifiers. One entry per CDR3 protein, called by TCRdb with MiXCR from the PCR reads. The table lists about 610,000 distinct CDR3 sequences, more than 9% of them singletons. Sequencing used PBMCs from the stem cell graft donor, obtained from the stem cell graft. These receptor sequences come from a human donor who donated a stem cell graft to a child with acute myeloid leukemia.

There are many counts of this clonotype. The CDR3 here is CASSLTWAGDYEQFF. CDR3 bases: TGTGCCAGCAGTTTAACTTGGGCGGGAGATTATGAGCAGTTCTTC. The rearrangement joins TRBV27 to TRBJ2-1; TRBD2 matches 7 bases. The CDR3 has 15 residues. In germline, CDR1 is MNHEY, CDR2 SMNVEV (reference sequence). The trim removed 2 bases at V and 8 bases at J, leaving 9 bases unmatched.

This clonotype was counted ten times or more. The chain is built from TRBV7-9 and TRBJ2-7; TRBD2 matches 9 bases. CDR3 size: 15 residues. The V gene's germline CDR1 is SEHNR and CDR2 FQNEAQ (reference sequence). V lost 1 base and J lost 3; bases outside the gene matches: 4. Here the CDR3 DNA reads TGTGCCAGCAGCTTAGGAGCGGGAGGTTACTACGAGCAGTACTTC. It yields the protein CASSLGAGGYYEQYF.

This clonotype was detected only a few times. The chain joins TRBV7-2 to TRBJ2-5, with 7 bases matching TRBD2. The germline CDR1 and CDR2 sequences are SGHTA and FQGNSA. The length of the CDR3 is 14 residues. Trimming cost V 5 bases and J 0 bases; bases outside gene matches: 3. CDR3 nucleotide sequence: TGTGCCAGCAGCCAGAGCGGGAACCAAGAGACCCAGTACTTC. Translated, it gives CASSQSGNQETQYF.

The CDR3 loop is CATRDGELFF. CDR3 nucleotides: TGTGCCACCAGGGACGGGGAGCTGTTTTTT. The chain combines TRBV10-3 with TRBJ2-2; D possibly corresponds to TRBD1 (5 bases). The V end lost 10 bases, the J end lost 7 bases, and 7 bases lay between the germline ends. Looked up from germline, CDR1 is ENHRY and CDR2 is SYGVKD. The CDR3 consists of 10 residues.

This clonotype was recorded a few times. The chain carries TRBV30 and TRBJ2-1; D unresolved. CDR1 GTSNPN and CDR2 SVGIG come from the germline V gene (reference sequence). This CDR3 has 12 amino acids. V gave up 2 bases and J gave up 4 bases, with 6 bases separating them. Written as DNA, the CDR3 is TGTGCCTGGAGTTCCGTTTACAATGAGCAGTTCTTC. Its protein product is CAWSSVYNEQFF.